Listed here are 17 T cell receptor beta chains from one sample, sequenced in a study of T cells in Graves' hyperthyroidism and ophthalmopathy. Using RNA transcripts as the source, TCR beta CDR3 regions were amplified. The HTBI set primed first-round TCR CDR3 RT-PCR. TCRdb ran MiXCR on the multiplex PCR reads and lists one entry per CDR3 protein. The table records under 500,000 distinct CDR3 sequences, around an eighth of them present only once. Sequenced: blood. All receptors derive from a man aged 50 to 59 with Graves' ophthalmopathy.

In this sample, this clonotype turned up many times. This sequence joins TRBV19 and TRBJ2-3; the D gene is possibly TRBD2 (5 bases). Germline loops: CDR1 LNHDA, CDR2 SQIVND (reference sequence). V lost 5 bases, J lost 0 bases, and 9 bases lay in between. CDR3 length equals 14 residues. The CDR3 DNA follows: TGTGCCAGTAGTCTTAGGACTAGCACAGATACGCAGTATTTT. This translates into CASSLRTSTDTQYF.

The chain recombines TRBV29-1 with TRBJ2-7, with 7 bases matching TRBD1. Trimming at V came to 7 bases and at J to 9 bases, leaving 9 bases not matched to a gene. The CDR3 covers 11 residues. CDR1 is SQVTM and CDR2 is ANQGSEA in the germline V gene. CDR3 DNA: TGCAGCGCCCGTTCGAACAGGGGGCAGTACTTC. Its translation is CSARSNRGQYF.

The chain is built from TRBV7-2 and TRBJ1-5; 8 bases are a match to TRBD1. CDR3 length: 15 residues. Unmatched junction bases numbered 8, after V lost 5 bases and J lost 5 bases. Germline CDR1 is SGHTA and CDR2 is FQGNSA. CDR3 nucleotides: TGTGCCAGCAGCCAACCGACAGGGGCGGATCAGCCCCAGCATTTT. Translated, it gives CASSQPTGADQPQHF.

This clonotype was detected ten times or more. The rearrangement uses TRBV28 and TRBJ2-7, with D maybe TRBD1 (8 bases). Trimming shortened V by 6 bases and J by 3 bases, and 18 bases separated the two germline ends. This CDR3 has 15 amino acids. Germline-derived CDR1 and CDR2 are MDHEN and SYDVKM. In nucleotides, the CDR3 is TGTGCCAGCAGCACACGACAGGGGAGGGGCTACGAGCAGTACTTC. It codes for CASSTRQGRGYEQYF.

The V call is TRBV28, the J call TRBJ2-7, with 9 bases identical to TRBD1. V lost 6 bases and J lost 4; bases outside the gene matches: 10. In germline, CDR1 is MDHEN, CDR2 SYDVKM. This CDR3 spans 15 amino acids. In DNA, the CDR3 is TGTGCCAGCAGGGGTCCGGGACAGGGAGGGTACGAGCAGTACTTC. Translation: CASRGPGQGGYEQYF.

The V call is TRBV12-5, the J call TRBJ2-2; TRBD2 aligns across 10 bases. The CDR3 consists of 19 residues. Unmatched junction bases numbered 14, after V lost 1 base and J lost 6 bases. Per germline, CDR1 LGHNT and CDR2 FRNRAP. The CDR3 reads CASGLGLAGLHGRPGELFF. DNA for the CDR3: TGTGCTAGTGGTTTGGGACTAGCGGGCCTCCATGGGCGGCCCGGGGAGCTGTTTTTT.

The CDR3, as DNA: TGCAGTGCCGAGACTGGCTTGGCGCACGAGCAGTACTTC. Amino acid sequence: CSAETGLAHEQYF. V is TRBV20-1 and J is TRBJ2-7, with unresolved D. The V end lost 6 bases, the J end lost 5 bases, and 17 bases lay between the germline ends. The length of the CDR3 is 13 residues. Germline values: CDR1 DFQATT, CDR2 SNEGSKA (reference sequence).

This clonotype showed up many times. One end of the junction is discordant with germline, which a read error may explain. The chain combines TRBV10-2 with TRBJ2-7; tentatively, D is TRBD2 (5 bases). Per germline, CDR1 WSHSY and CDR2 SAAADI. The CDR3 consists of 12 residues. The CDR3 region is CASSEEGYGQYF. The CDR3 nucleotides read TGCGCCAGCAGTGAGGAGGGTTACGGGCAGTACTTC.

This clonotype was recorded a few times. The V gene is TRBV11-3, the J gene TRBJ1-5; D call uncertain. Germline V gene sequence: CDR1 SGHNT, CDR2 YENEEA. V shed 5 bases and J shed 9 bases, with 8 bases lying between them. The CDR3 is 11 residues long. The CDR3 DNA is TGTGCCAGCAGCCGAGGGTGGCCCCAGCATTTT. Protein sequence: CASSRGWPQHF.

This clonotype was recorded a few times. The chain is built from TRBV2 and TRBJ2-5; TRBD2 is a possible D gene (5 bases). CDR1 is SNHLY, CDR2 FYNNEI, per germline. The CDR3 has 12 amino acids. V gave up 7 bases and J gave up 4 bases, with 10 bases separating them. The CDR3 sequence: CASTGMGETQYF. CDR3 nucleotides: TGTGCCAGCACCGGGATGGGAGAGACCCAGTACTTC.

This clonotype was detected ten times or more. The rearrangement joins TRBV7-8 to TRBJ2-7; TRBD2 matches 9 bases. Per the germline V gene, CDR1 is SGHVS and CDR2 is FQNEAQ. Trimming at V came to 2 bases and at J to 2 bases, leaving 1 base not matched to a gene. The CDR3 runs to 14 residues. CDR3 amino acids: CASSLLAGPYEQYF. The CDR3 DNA sequence: TGTGCCAGCAGCTTACTAGCGGGGCCCTACGAGCAGTACTTC.

This clonotype was seen only a few times. The chain recombines TRBV12-5 with TRBJ2-7, with D perhaps TRBD2 (5 bases). The germline V and J ends were trimmed by 6 bases and 1 base, with 13 bases remaining between them. This CDR3 contains 14 residues. Germline V CDR1 and CDR2: LGHNT, FRNRAP. The CDR3 is CASGVLTNSYEQYF. In DNA, the CDR3 is TGTGCTAGTGGCGTTCTGACTAATTCCTACGAGCAGTACTTC.

V and J are TRBV20-1 and TRBJ2-5; 10 bases are a match to TRBD2. This CDR3 is built from 15 residues. Germline lookup yields CDR1 DFQATT and CDR2 SNEGSKA (reference sequence). Germline trimming cut 6 bases from V and 5 bases from J; bases unmatched to any gene: 12. The CDR3 is CSAETGTSVMETQYF. DNA for the CDR3: TGCAGTGCCGAAACCGGGACTAGCGTGATGGAGACCCAGTACTTC.

CDR3 amino acids: CASSQEDSNQPQHF. For the CDR3, the DNA is TGCGCCAGCAGCCAAGAGGATAGCAATCAGCCCCAGCATTTT. The J gene is TRBJ1-5, the V gene TRBV4-1; D is unclear. CDR1 is MGHRA, CDR2 YSYEKL, per germline. V was shortened by 0 bases and J by 0 bases, with 3 bases between the two germline ends. This CDR3 spans 14 amino acids.

This chain connects TRBV4-1 to TRBJ1-1, with D unclear. V dropped 1 base and J dropped 0 bases, with 9 bases sitting between them. Germline assignment: CDR1 MGHRA and CDR2 YSYEKL. The CDR3 is 15 residues long. The CDR3 protein is CASSQATLLNTEAFF. The CDR3 DNA follows: TGCGCCAGCAGCCAAGCGACACTCCTGAACACTGAAGCTTTCTTT.

In its sample, this clonotype was seen many times. V gene TRBV20-1 combines with J gene TRBJ2-7; TRBD2 might be the D (5 bases). Germline CDR1 is DFQATT and CDR2 is SNEGSKA (reference sequence). The CDR3 extends over 12 amino acids. Trimming left V 7 bases short and J 2 bases short, with 12 bases between. The CDR3 nucleotides are TGCAGTGTCAAGAGAGGGACCTACGAGCAGTACTTC. Amino acid sequence: CSVKRGTYEQYF.

This rearrangement joins TRBV6-1 to TRBJ2-1, with 7 bases identical to TRBD1. Per germline, CDR1 MNHNS and CDR2 SASEGT. The ends lost 10 bases at V and 4 bases at J; junction bases unmatched: 16. The CDR3 sequence is 16 residues long. CDR3 in DNA: TGTGCCACCCGACGGGATACGGGACAGATGTACAATGAGCAGTTCTTC. Residues: CATRRDTGQMYNEQFF.